Sequencing of this T cell receptor (beta chain) was carried out in a study of shared clonotypes between healthy human individuals. Study summary: CD4 naive cells filled three plates per donor, CD4 memory three, CD8 naive two and CD8 memory one. Study results and caveats: About 5% was the fraction of naive CD4 clonotypes found shared across a handful of donors. Generally, naive subsets came out with larger estimated richness than memory subsets.

With regard to this clone: Its specificity is not known.

V gave up 4 bases and J gave up 6 bases; unmatched junction bases: 6. From germline, CDR1 is SGHDT and CDR2 YYEEEE. The CDR3 covers 14 residues. Clones were read by immunoSEQ multiplex PCR, and TCRdb kept only the in-frame ones, dropping some. The sample yields under 2,500,000 clones, approximately 96% seen once. Splitting the CD4+ cells yielded a CD45RA+ naive subset and a CD45RA-negative memory subset. This sequence was found in a man in his late teens or twenties in good health. The V gene is TRBV5-6, the J gene TRBJ2-1; 8 bases are shared with TRBD1. The sequenced sample consisted of naive CD4+ T cells sorted from blood. The sample's subset: CD45RA+ positively selected. The CDR3 nucleotides are TGTGCCAGCAGCCGGACAGGGTGGGGCAATGAGCAGTTCTTC. It translates to CASSRTGWGNEQFF.